The source of this T cell receptor (beta chain) is a study of blood T cell repertoires in COVID-19. Study background: Whether acute or convalescent, the COVID-19 samples came from the United States, Italy and Spain. The cDNA or gDNA used as material had been derived from T cells, B-cell-depleted T cells, or PBMCs.

This CDR3 is built from 14 residues. V was clipped by 6 bases and J by 8 bases, with 19 bases between them. Germline-derived CDR1 and CDR2 are LGHNT and FRNRAP. Repertoires were generated with immunoSEQ multiplex PCR, while TCRdb's copy carries only in-frame clones and drops some. This table has approximately 65,000 clones, about three quarters appearing once. Sequenced sample: peripheral blood. The V and J genes are TRBV12-5 and TRBJ1-2; no reliable D call. This sequence originates from an elderly man with acute or convalescent COVID-19. The DNA of the CDR3 is TGTGCTAGTGGGCTCTGGACTCACGTGTGGGGCTACACCTTC. The encoded protein is CASGLWTHVWGYTF.